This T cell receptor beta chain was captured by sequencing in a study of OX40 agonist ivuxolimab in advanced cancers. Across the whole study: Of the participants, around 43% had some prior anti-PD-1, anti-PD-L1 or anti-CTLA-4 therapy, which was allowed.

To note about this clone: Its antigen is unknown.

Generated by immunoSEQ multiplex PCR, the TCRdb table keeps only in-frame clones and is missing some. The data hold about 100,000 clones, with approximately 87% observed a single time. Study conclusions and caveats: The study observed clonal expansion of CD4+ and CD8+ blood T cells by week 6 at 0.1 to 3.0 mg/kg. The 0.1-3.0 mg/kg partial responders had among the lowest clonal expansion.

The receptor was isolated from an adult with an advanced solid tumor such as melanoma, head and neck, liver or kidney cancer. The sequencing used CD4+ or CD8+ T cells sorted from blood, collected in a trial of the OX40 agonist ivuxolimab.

CDR3 protein: CASRMDSFNSPLHF. CDR3 bases: TGTGCCAGCAGAATGGACAGCTTTAATTCACCCCTCCACTTT. The chain employs TRBV5-4 and TRBJ1-6, with a possible D match to TRBD1 (6 bases). The CDR3 sequence is 14 residues long. Germline V gene lookup returns CDR1 SGHNT and CDR2 YYREEE (reference sequence). V shed 5 bases and J shed 6 bases, with 12 bases lying between them.